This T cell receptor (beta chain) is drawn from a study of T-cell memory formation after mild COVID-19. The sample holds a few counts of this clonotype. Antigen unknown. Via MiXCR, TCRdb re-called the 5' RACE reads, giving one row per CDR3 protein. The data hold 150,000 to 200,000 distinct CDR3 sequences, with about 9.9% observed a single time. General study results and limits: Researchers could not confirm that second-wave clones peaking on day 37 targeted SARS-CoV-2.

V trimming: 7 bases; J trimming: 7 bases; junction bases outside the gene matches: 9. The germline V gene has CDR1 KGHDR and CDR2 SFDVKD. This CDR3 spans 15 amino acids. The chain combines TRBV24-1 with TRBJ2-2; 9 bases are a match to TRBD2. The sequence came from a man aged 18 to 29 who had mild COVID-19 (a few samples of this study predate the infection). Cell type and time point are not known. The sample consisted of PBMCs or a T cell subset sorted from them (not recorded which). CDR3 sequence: CATSRSGGERGELFF. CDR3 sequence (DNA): TGTGCCACCAGCCGTAGCGGGGGAGAACGCGGGGAGCTGTTTTTT.